A selection of T cell receptor beta chains follows, all from one sample in a study of Ad26.COV2.S vaccination and SARS-CoV-2 variants. Repertoires were generated with immunoSEQ multiplex PCR, while TCRdb's copy carries only in-frame clones and drops some. This sample carries 300,000 to 400,000 clones, about nine tenths of them seen once, and the ten largest clones take 5.5% to 7%. The input for sequencing was peripheral blood, taken in a trial of Ad26.COV2.S vaccine versus placebo. The receptors originated from a person aged 18-60 years who received the Ad26.COV2.S COVID-19 vaccine or a placebo. Each CDR3 is given with its conserved first and last residue. The order of the fields is J gene, D gene, clone size, V gene, CDR3 protein, CDR3 DNA. D genes are given only for firm matches. Expanded clones get a size class; other rows say once, few or many, or leave the size out.

TRBJ2-2,.,.,TRBV10-3,CATAPSGFTGELFF,TGTGCCACCGCCCCAAGCGGGTTCACCGGGGAGCTGTTTTTT
TRBJ2-1,.,.,TRBV19,CASSMEKGNEQFF,TGTGCCAGTAGTATGGAAAAGGGAAATGAGCAGTTCTTC
TRBJ2-7,TRBD2,once,TRBV2,CASKNLAGGTNEQYF,TGTGCCAGCAAAAACCTAGCGGGAGGAACGAACGAGCAGTACTTC
TRBJ2-5,TRBD2,.,TRBV5-1,CASSLGTSGSETQYF,TGCGCCAGCAGCTTGGGTACTAGCGGGAGTGAGACCCAGTACTTC
TRBJ2-3,.,.,TRBV5-1,CASSPARGGTDTQYF,TGCGCCAGCAGCCCGGCGCGTGGGGGCACAGATACGCAGTATTTT
TRBJ2-1,.,.,TRBV28,CASSPGGVSYNEQFF,TGTGCCAGCAGTCCGGGTGGGGTCTCCTACAATGAGCAGTTCTTC
TRBJ2-7,.,.,TRBV19,CASSIPLGNAEQYF,TGTGCCAGTAGTATTCCCTTGGGAAATGCCGAGCAGTACTTC
TRBJ1-5,TRBD1,.,TRBV4-3,CASSEGTGGTQPQHF,TGCGCCAGCAGCGAAGGGACAGGCGGTACCCAGCCCCAGCATTTT
TRBJ1-2,.,.,TRBV19,CASSPPERIVYGYTF,TGTGCCAGTAGTCCACCTGAACGGATCGTCTATGGCTACACCTTC
TRBJ2-3,TRBD2,.,TRBV11-3,CASSPGLAGENTQYF,TGTGCCAGCAGCCCCGGACTAGCGGGAGAAAATACGCAGTATTTT
TRBJ2-7,.,.,TRBV15,CATSRDMRGHSYEQYF,TGTGCCACCAGCAGAGATATGCGGGGGCACTCCTACGAGCAGTACTTC
TRBJ1-1,.,.,TRBV18,CASSSDSVEAFF,TGTGCCAGCTCATCCGACAGTGTAGAAGCTTTCTTT
TRBJ1-5,TRBD1,.,TRBV27,CASSRQGHQPQHF,TGTGCCAGCAGTCGACAGGGCCATCAGCCCCAGCATTTT
TRBJ2-1,TRBD1,.,TRBV11-2,CASSPPGGAEQFF,TGTGCCAGCAGCCCGCCAGGGGGCGCGGAGCAGTTCTTC
TRBJ2-5,TRBD1,.,TRBV30,CARTGTGPSTQYF,TGTGCCCGCACCGGGACAGGCCCATCGACCCAGTACTTC
TRBJ2-7,TRBD1,.,TRBV5-5,CASSPHRGEVYEQYF,TGTGCCAGCAGCCCTCACAGGGGCGAAGTCTACGAGCAGTACTTC
TRBJ1-2,.,.,TRBV28,CASSLLTGLDGYTF,TGTGCCAGCAGTTTACTTACAGGGTTGGACGGCTACACCTTC
TRBJ2-7,TRBD2,.,TRBV9,CASSVVPSGNSYEQYF,TGTGCCAGCAGCGTAGTCCCGAGCGGGAACTCCTACGAGCAGTACTTC
TRBJ2-1,TRBD2,once,TRBV9,CASSAAGGGYEQFF,TGTGCCAGCAGCGCCGCCGGGGGGGGCTATGAGCAGTTCTTC
TRBJ1-4,.,.,TRBV25-1,CASSHYVGGIGEKLFF,TGTGCCAGCAGCCACTACGTCGGGGGTATTGGTGAAAAACTGTTTTTT
TRBJ1-5,.,.,TRBV27,CASSQIAGRGYSNQPQHF,TGTGCCAGCAGCCAAATAGCGGGAAGGGGGTATAGCAATCAGCCCCAGCATTTT
TRBJ2-1,.,once,TRBV9,CASSVGGGTAYNEQFF,TGTGCCAGCAGCGTAGGAGGGGGGACAGCCTACAATGAGCAGTTCTTC
TRBJ2-7,.,.,TRBV30,CASRRGYEQYF,TGTGCCTCAAGACGGGGGTACGAGCAGTACTTC
TRBJ1-6,.,.,TRBV19,CASSISRNGGSPLHF,TGTGCCAGTAGTATATCGAGGAACGGAGGATCACCCCTCCACTTT
TRBJ1-6,.,.,TRBV7-3,CASTESSYNSPLHF,TGTGCCAGCACTGAGAGCTCCTATAATTCACCCCTCCACTTT
TRBJ1-2,TRBD1,.,TRBV5-4,CASSIGTGNPNYGYTF,TGTGCCAGCAGCATCGGGACAGGGAACCCTAACTATGGCTACACCTTC
TRBJ1-1,TRBD1,.,TRBV20-1,CSALDRDAFF,TGCAGTGCTCTGGACAGGGACGCTTTCTTT
TRBJ2-1,TRBD2,.,TRBV7-9,CASSDPGLAGELGFF,TGTGCCAGCAGCGACCCGGGACTAGCGGGAGAGCTGGGGTTCTTC
TRBJ1-1,.,.,TRBV27,CASRPGRAFEAFF,TGTGCCAGCAGACCAGGACGGGCCTTTGAAGCTTTCTTT
TRBJ2-7,TRBD1,once,TRBV27,CASSSPAGQGAYEQYF,TGTGCCAGCAGTTCCCCCGCGGGACAGGGCGCCTACGAGCAGTACTTC
TRBJ1-5,TRBD1,.,TRBV28,CASSPTGVAVQPQHF,TGTGCCAGCAGTCCGACAGGGGTTGCGGTTCAGCCCCAGCATTTT
TRBJ2-5,.,.,TRBV11-3,CASSPPGGETQYF,TGTGCCAGCAGTCCGCCCGGCGGAGAGACCCAGTACTTC
TRBJ2-2,.,.,TRBV6-1,CASKGRGNTGELFF,TGTGCCAGCAAGGGTCGGGGGAACACCGGGGAGCTGTTTTTT
TRBJ1-1,.,.,TRBV9,CASSLGSPLNTEAFF,TGTGCCAGCAGCCTCGGTTCGCCTCTGAACACTGAAGCTTTCTTT
TRBJ1-5,.,.,TRBV18,CASSPGQGGSNQPQHF,TGTGCCAGCTCACCAGGGCAGGGTGGTAGCAATCAGCCCCAGCATTTT
TRBJ2-3,.,once,TRBV9,CASSVGQLGTDTQYF,TGTGCCAGCAGCGTAGGACAACTTGGGACAGATACGCAGTATTTT
TRBJ2-1,.,.,TRBV19,CVVSGARNEQFF,TGTGTCGTTTCAGGGGCGAGGAATGAGCAGTTCTTC
TRBJ2-3,.,.,TRBV6-1,CASSERSGTDTQYF,TGTGCCAGCAGTGAAAGGTCTGGCACAGATACGCAGTATTTT
TRBJ2-2,.,.,TRBV6-5,CASVRTEIHTGELFF,TGTGCCAGCGTTCGGACAGAAATACACACCGGGGAGCTGTTTTTT
TRBJ2-6,.,.,TRBV30,CAWSSGASSGANVLTF,TGTGCCTGGAGTTCCGGGGCCAGCTCTGGGGCCAACGTCCTGACTTTC
TRBJ2-1,TRBD2,.,TRBV4-2,CASSVNPAGEGNEQFF,TGTGCCAGCAGCGTCAACCCAGCGGGAGAGGGCAATGAGCAGTTCTTC
TRBJ1-5,TRBD1,.,TRBV19,CASSTHMIGQGVGNQPQHF,TGTGCCAGTAGTACCCATATGATCGGACAGGGGGTAGGGAATCAGCCCCAGCATTTT
TRBJ2-3,.,.,TRBV9,CASSVHPGTDTQYF,TGTGCCAGCAGCGTACATCCGGGGACAGATACGCAGTATTTT
TRBJ2-7,.,.,TRBV7-6,CASSYVPGRPSDEQYF,TGTGCCAGCAGCTACGTTCCGGGACGGCCTTCAGACGAGCAGTACTTC